These 27 T cell receptor beta chains originate from one sample sequenced in a study of naive and memory T cell subsets. The library had UMIs added by 3' ligation of an oligonucleotide to TCR cDNA. Four PCR rounds used nested alpha and beta constant region primers plus the SP2 primer. TCRdb independently ran MiXCR on the 5' RACE reads; one entry per CDR3 protein. Here the sample spans roughly 60,000 distinct CDR3 sequences, under 8.5% being singletons. Receptor source: a male donor in good health.

Only a few counts were recorded for this clonotype. V is TRBV3-1 and J is TRBJ2-7, with a tentative D call TRBD1 (6 bases). Germline V gene lookup returns CDR1 LGHDT and CDR2 YNNKEL (reference sequence). V gave up 4 bases and J gave up 6 bases, with 7 bases separating them. The CDR3 contains 11 residues. The CDR3 DNA reads TGTGCCAGCAGCCCAGGGGTCGAGCAGTACTTC. Protein: CASSPGVEQYF.

Comments on this clonotype: A much bigger clone sits one base away, suggesting this may be a read error. The chain couples TRBV14 to TRBJ1-2, with D possibly being TRBD1 (5 bases). CDR1 and CDR2 (germline): SGHDN, FVKESK. The CDR3 loop spans 15 amino acids. V gave up 5 bases and J gave up 4 bases, with 17 bases separating them. The CDR3 reads CASSKGSLGGYGYTF. The CDR3 nucleotides read TGTGCCAGCAGCAAAGGGAGCCTCGGGGGCTATGGCTACACCTTC.

The chain couples TRBV5-1 to TRBJ1-1; D is unresolved. This CDR3 has 13 residues. Between the trimmed V and J ends, which lost 6 bases and 4 bases, there was a span of 13 bases. The V gene's germline CDR1 is SGHRS and CDR2 YFSETQ. The CDR3 here is CASTFWGSTEAFF. The CDR3 nucleotides read TGCGCCAGCACCTTCTGGGGAAGCACTGAAGCTTTCTTT.

The chain carries TRBV30 and TRBJ1-1, with D uncertain. V was clipped by 5 bases and J by 6 bases, with 7 bases between them. Looked up from germline, CDR1 is GTSNPN and CDR2 is SVGIG (reference sequence). This CDR3 has 10 residues. The DNA of the CDR3 is TGTGCCTGGGGTCGGTCTGAAGCTTTCTTT. Translated: CAWGRSEAFF. Full variable domain (outside the CDR3, taken from reference TRBV30 and TRBJ1-1): SQTIHQWPATLVQPVGSPLSLECTVEGTSNPNLYWYRQAAGRGLQLLFYSVGIGQISSEVPQNLSASRPQDRQFILSSKKLLLSDSGFYLCAWGRSEAFFGQGTRLTVV.

The V gene is TRBV13, the J gene TRBJ2-5; the D gene is possibly TRBD1 (6 bases). The CDR3 is 15 amino acids. V lost 4 bases, J lost 2 bases, and 14 bases lay in between. Germline-derived CDR1 and CDR2 are PRHDT and FYEKMQ (reference sequence). This CDR3 is CASSSRTEPQETQYF. The DNA for the CDR3 is TGTGCCAGCAGCTCCCGGACAGAGCCTCAAGAGACCCAGTACTTC.

This clonotype occurred a few times. V is TRBV25-1 and J is TRBJ1-3; D not certain. V was trimmed by 2 bases and J by 8 bases, leaving 7 bases between them. The CDR3 has 12 amino acids. Germline-derived CDR1 and CDR2 are MGHDK and SYGVNS. The CDR3, as DNA: TGTGCCAGCAGTGAACTAGGAGACACCATATATTTT. Residues: CASSELGDTIYF.

This clonotype was seen repeatedly, ten times or more. The chain joins TRBV5-1 to TRBJ2-2, with D possibly being TRBD1 or TRBD2 (5 bases each). Germline lookup yields CDR1 SGHRS and CDR2 YFSETQ. The V end lost 4 bases, the J end lost 3 bases, and 16 bases lay between the germline ends. CDR3 length: 16 amino acids. CDR3 amino acids: CASSPVSGAHTGELFF. CDR3 DNA: TGCGCCAGCAGCCCCGTTTCCGGGGCCCACACCGGGGAGCTGTTTTTT.

The sample holds many counts of this clonotype. The chain uses TRBV6-5 and TRBJ1-1; 8 bases are shared with TRBD1. The germline gives CDR1 MNHEY, CDR2 SVGAGI. The junction had 8 bases not matched to a gene; V was cut back by 7 bases and J by 1 base. The CDR3 is 15 residues long. The CDR3 here is CASTPVGTGNTEAFF. The CDR3 coding sequence is TGTGCCAGCACCCCGGTCGGGACAGGGAACACTGAAGCTTTCTTT.

This clonotype showed up just a few times. V usage is TRBV27 and J usage is TRBJ1-2; 9 bases are shared with TRBD1. This CDR3 is 15 amino acids long. The V and J ends lost 4 bases and 6 bases, in that order; junction bases with no gene match: 9. CDR1 and CDR2 (germline): MNHEY, SMNVEV (reference sequence). CDR3 sequence: CASSWGQGREDGYTF. CDR3 nucleotide sequence: TGTGCCAGCAGTTGGGGACAGGGCAGGGAAGATGGCTACACCTTC.

The chain combines TRBV19 with TRBJ2-5; 9 bases are a match to TRBD1. The CDR3 length is 15 residues. Unmatched junction bases numbered 5, after V lost 5 bases and J lost 1 base. Germline-derived CDR1 and CDR2 are LNHDA and SQIVND (reference sequence). The CDR3 region has the DNA TGTGCCAGTAGTTCGGGACAGGGTGGCCAAGAGACCCAGTACTTC. Its translation: CASSSGQGGQETQYF.

This clonotype was found many times. This rearrangement joins TRBV20-1 to TRBJ2-2; D ambiguous. V dropped 1 base and J dropped 6 bases, with 15 bases sitting between them. Germline V gene lookup returns CDR1 DFQATT and CDR2 SNEGSKA (reference sequence). The CDR3 runs 15 residues. CDR3 bases: TGCAGTGCTAGAGCATTTGCGGTTAACGCCGGGGAGCTGTTTTTT. It specifies CSARAFAVNAGELFF.

A few counts support this clonotype. The chain recombines TRBV12-3 or TRBV12-4 with TRBJ1-2; TRBD1 aligns across 8 bases. The CDR3 runs 14 residues. J gave up 4 bases and V 6 bases, and 7 bases lay outside the gene matches. CDR3 protein: CASSHQGAGYGYTF. The CDR3 DNA reads as TGTGCCAGCAGCCATCAGGGGGCCGGCTATGGCTACACCTTC.

This clonotype occurred many times. This sequence joins TRBV5-1 and TRBJ2-7, with 7 bases lining up with TRBD1. Germline V gives CDR1 SGHRS, CDR2 YFSETQ. Trimming removed 2 bases from V and 2 bases from J; junction bases left unmatched: 13. This CDR3 has 17 amino acids. CDR3 amino acids: CASSFPKTGTATYEQYF. The CDR3 DNA reads TGCGCCAGCAGCTTCCCCAAAACCGGGACAGCAACCTACGAGCAGTACTTC.

This clonotype was seen repeatedly, ten times or more. This sequence joins TRBV27 and TRBJ2-7, with 7 bases that match TRBD1. The germline CDR1 and CDR2 sequences are MNHEY and SMNVEV (reference sequence). V lost 6 bases to trimming and J lost 2 bases; unmatched junction nucleotides: 7. This CDR3 has 14 residues. DNA of the CDR3: TGTGCCAGCAGCCTGGGACAGTCGGCCTACGAGCAGTACTTC. Translated: CASSLGQSAYEQYF.

This clonotype was observed at least ten times. This chain uses TRBV18 with TRBJ2-7; 9 bases map to TRBD1. Germline V gene sequence: CDR1 KGHSH, CDR2 LQKENI. This CDR3 has 15 amino acids. Trimming cost V 0 bases and J 7 bases; bases outside gene matches: 7. The CDR3 sequence is CASSPPSRQGEEQYF. CDR3 nucleotide sequence: TGTGCCAGCTCACCACCATCGAGACAGGGGGAAGAGCAGTACTTC.

The V and J genes are TRBV20-1 and TRBJ2-1; D is uncertain. Deletions cut 3 bases from V and 0 bases from J, with 9 bases between. CDR1 is DFQATT, CDR2 SNEGSKA, per germline (reference sequence). The CDR3 length is 14 residues. For the CDR3, the DNA is TGCAGTGCTAGGCCTTCATACTCCTACAATGAGCAGTTCTTC. Encoded protein: CSARPSYSYNEQFF.

The V and J genes are TRBV11-2 and TRBJ2-1, with 8 nucleotides matching TRBD1. The length of the CDR3 is 16 residues. CDR1 and CDR2 from the germline V gene are SGHAT and FQNNGV. J lost 4 bases, V lost 5 bases, and 10 bases had no gene match. DNA of the CDR3: TGTGCCAGCAGCCCCCGCTCCAGGGGGCTATACAATGAGCAGTTCTTC. Its protein is CASSPRSRGLYNEQFF.

The V call is TRBV30, the J call TRBJ1-1, with a possible D match to TRBD1 (6 bases). The V end was cut by 3 bases, the J end by 0 bases, with 20 bases between. CDR1 is GTSNPN, CDR2 SVGIG, per germline (reference sequence). This CDR3 contains 17 residues. CDR3 nucleotides: TGTGCCTGGAGCGTAGGACAGAGGTGGGGCATGAACACTGAAGCTTTCTTT. The encoded protein is CAWSVGQRWGMNTEAFF.

Ten or more counts support this clonotype. The chain couples TRBV5-1 to TRBJ1-6; D unclear. Germline loops: CDR1 SGHRS, CDR2 YFSETQ. V lost 4 bases and J 8 bases, leaving 19 bases between the germline ends. The CDR3 has 16 residues. The CDR3 coding sequence is TGCGCCAGCAGCCCCGTGGGCACTCACGTTGATTCACCCCTCCACTTT. It encodes CASSPVGTHVDSPLHF.

In this sample, this clonotype turned up a few times. The rearrangement joins TRBV2 to TRBJ2-2; D call uncertain. This CDR3 is 14 amino acids long. The germline CDR1 and CDR2 sequences are SNHLY and FYNNEI. V lost 5 bases, J lost 1 base, and 8 bases lay in between. CDR3 coding DNA: TGTGCCAGCAGTTACGACGGGAACACCGGGGAGCTGTTTTTT. It is translated as CASSYDGNTGELFF.

This clonotype appeared many times. The CDR3 DNA sequence: TGTGCCAGCAGCTTAGTAGACTCTGGGGCCAACGTCCTGACTTTC. Translation: CASSLVDSGANVLTF. The rearrangement joins TRBV7-6 to TRBJ2-6; D is uncertain. Deletions cut 1 base from V and 0 bases from J, with 4 bases between. This CDR3 contains 15 residues. Per germline, CDR1 SGHVS and CDR2 FNYEAQ. Full variable domain (outside the CDR3, taken from reference TRBV7-6 and TRBJ2-6): GAGVSQSPRYKVTKRGQDVALRCDPISGHVSLYWYRQALGQGPEFLTYFNYEAQQDKSGLPNDRFSAERPEGSISTLTIQRTEQRDSAMYRCASSLVDSGANVLTFGAGSRLTVL.

This clonotype was seen at least ten times. V is TRBV6-6 and J is TRBJ1-5, with a weak D call TRBD1 (5 bases). Germline CDR1 is MNHNY and CDR2 is SVGAGI (reference sequence). This CDR3 contains 16 residues. Between the trimmed V and J ends, which lost 6 bases and 0 bases, there was a span of 15 bases. Here the CDR3 DNA reads TGTGCCAGCAGCTGGGACTCGGGCTATAGCAATCAGCCCCAGCATTTT. It is translated as CASSWDSGYSNQPQHF.

At least ten counts were recorded for this clonotype. This sequence joins TRBV24-1 and TRBJ1-3, with 9 bases that match TRBD1. The V segment lost 4 bases and the J segment 1 base; nucleotides outside the gene matches: 16. Germline assignment: CDR1 KGHDR and CDR2 SFDVKD. This CDR3 has 20 residues. For the CDR3, the DNA is TGTGCCACCAGTGAAGTTGGGACAGGGTTCCGACGGAGGTCTGGAAACACCATATATTTT. It encodes CATSEVGTGFRRRSGNTIYF.

This clonotype was seen only a few times. The V and J genes are TRBV6-5 and TRBJ2-7; TRBD1 agrees at 9 bases. V gave up 6 bases and J gave up 2 bases; unmatched junction bases: 8. There are 15 residues in the CDR3. Germline CDR1 is MNHEY and CDR2 is SVGAGI. The CDR3 spells CASRKVDRGPYEQYF. As DNA, the CDR3 is TGTGCCAGCAGAAAAGTGGACAGGGGACCCTACGAGCAGTACTTC.

This clonotype was recorded at least ten times. The V and J genes are TRBV28 and TRBJ2-1, with 11 nucleotides matching TRBD2. Germline CDR1 is MDHEN and CDR2 is SYDVKM. The CDR3 spans 20 residues. The junction had 15 bases not matched to a gene; V was cut back by 5 bases and J by 0 bases. CDR3 nucleotide sequence: TGTGCCAGCAGTGTGACGACTAGCGGGAAGCCCGGGAGCTCCTACAATGAGCAGTTCTTC. Its translation is CASSVTTSGKPGSSYNEQFF.

This chain uses TRBV18 with TRBJ2-3; D gene ambiguous. The germline V gene encodes CDR1 KGHSH and CDR2 LQKENI. This CDR3 spans 13 amino acids. V was shortened by 6 bases and J by 6 bases, with 13 bases between the two germline ends. As DNA, the CDR3 is TGTGCCAGCTCCCCCAATGACGAGGATACGCAGTATTTT. This gives the protein CASSPNDEDTQYF.

V usage is TRBV20-1 and J usage is TRBJ2-1, with a tentative D call TRBD1 (6 bases). The CDR3 is 15 amino acids. Trimming shortened V by 2 bases and J by 4 bases, and 15 bases separated the two germline ends. Germline values: CDR1 DFQATT, CDR2 SNEGSKA (reference sequence). The CDR3 sequence is CSARSGTNTYNEQFF. The CDR3 DNA reads TGCAGTGCTAGATCCGGGACAAACACTTACAATGAGCAGTTCTTC.